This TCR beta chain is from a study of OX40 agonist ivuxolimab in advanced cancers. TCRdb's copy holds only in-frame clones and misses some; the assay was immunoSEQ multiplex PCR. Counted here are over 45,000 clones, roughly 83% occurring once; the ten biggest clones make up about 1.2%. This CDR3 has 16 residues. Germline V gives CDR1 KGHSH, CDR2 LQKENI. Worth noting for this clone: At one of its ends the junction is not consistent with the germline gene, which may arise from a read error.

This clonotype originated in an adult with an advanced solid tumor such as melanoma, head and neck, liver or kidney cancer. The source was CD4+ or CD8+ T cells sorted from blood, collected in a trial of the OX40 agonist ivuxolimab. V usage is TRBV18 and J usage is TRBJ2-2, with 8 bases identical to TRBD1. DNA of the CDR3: TGTGCCAGCTCCCCACCGGGACAGGCTGAGACCGGGGAGCTGTTTTTT. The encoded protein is CASSPPGQAETGELFF.